The table lists the clone carrying this T cell receptor (beta chain) with a few counts. Its antigen is not identified. Time point meaning: pre-sensitization, week 0. Treatment: therapeutic diphenylcyclopropenone sensitization with weekly scalp DPC. CDR1 LGHNA and CDR2 YSLEER come from the germline V gene. Trimming removed 0 bases at V and 8 bases at J, with 14 bases between. The CDR3 extends over 15 amino acids. This sample stems from a study of human T cells and chemical hapten exposure. Regarding the study as a whole: Patch test score was positively correlated with the counts of TCRs that had expanded at PT1.

The library attached unique molecular identifiers to individual cDNA molecules. Original processing notes: Approximately 100,000 TCRs per sample was the median, with a range of roughly 20,000 to 750,000. Each CDR3 protein gets one entry after TCRdb re-called the RACE reads with MiXCR. None of the V and J calls come from the authors' own analysis; TCRdb made them. This sample yields 280,000 or so distinct CDR3 sequences, of which around 7.3% are seen a single time; 0.9% to 1.5% belongs to the top ten. The V call is TRBV4-3, the J call TRBJ2-1; no clear D. The sequencing used whole blood, collected in connection with sensitization to the hapten diphenylcyclopropenone (DPC). This receptor was identified in a young man with alopecia areata. Some clones in this sample may be carry-over from other donors' samples. CDR3 sequence reads: CASSQERAGRDEQFF. The CDR3 DNA sequence: TGCGCCAGCAGCCAAGAACGGGCTGGTAGGGATGAGCAGTTCTTC.